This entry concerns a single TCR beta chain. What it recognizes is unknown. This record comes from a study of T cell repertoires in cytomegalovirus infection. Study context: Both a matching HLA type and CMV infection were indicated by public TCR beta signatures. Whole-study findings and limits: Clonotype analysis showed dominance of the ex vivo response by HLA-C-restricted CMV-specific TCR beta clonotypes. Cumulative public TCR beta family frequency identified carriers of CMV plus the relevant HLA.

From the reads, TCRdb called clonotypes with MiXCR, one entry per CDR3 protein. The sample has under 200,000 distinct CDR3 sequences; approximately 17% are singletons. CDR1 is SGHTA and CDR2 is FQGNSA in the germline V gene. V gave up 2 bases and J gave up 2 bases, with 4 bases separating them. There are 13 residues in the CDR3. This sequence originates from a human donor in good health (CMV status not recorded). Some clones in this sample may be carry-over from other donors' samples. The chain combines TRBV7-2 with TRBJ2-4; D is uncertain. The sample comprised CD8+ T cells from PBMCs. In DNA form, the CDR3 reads TGTGCCAGCAGCTTACAGACCAAAAACATTCAGTACTTC. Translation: CASSLQTKNIQYF.